This entry lists 32 T cell receptor beta chains sequenced from one sample in a study of T cell responses to AZD1222 COVID-19 vaccine. Produced via immunoSEQ multiplex PCR; TCRdb's table is partial and in-frame only. Of about 120,000 clones listed, around 87% are singletons. The sequenced sample was peripheral blood, obtained on day 0 of AZD1222 vaccination. These receptor sequences come from an adult in good health.

The V call is TRBV27, the J call TRBJ2-6, with D unclear. The germline gives CDR1 MNHEY, CDR2 SMNVEV (reference sequence). The germline V and J ends were trimmed by 3 bases and 0 bases, with 3 bases remaining between them. The CDR3 consists of 14 residues. The CDR3 DNA follows: TGTGCCAGCAGTTTCGGCTCTGGGGCCAACGTCCTGACTTTC. Translating gives CASSFGSGANVLTF.

V gene TRBV6-5 combines with J gene TRBJ1-2, with TRBD1 identical over 9 bases. The V gene end was trimmed by 6 bases and the J gene end by 1 base; junction bases not matched to a gene: 6. There are 15 residues in the CDR3. CDR1 is MNHEY and CDR2 is SVGAGI in the germline V gene. The DNA for the CDR3 is TGTGCCAGCAGCTTAACGGGACAGGGTAACTATGGCTACACCTTC. Its translation: CASSLTGQGNYGYTF.

The chain couples TRBV27 to TRBJ1-5, with D tentatively TRBD1 (6 bases). The CDR3 is 14 residues long. Germline CDR1 MNHEY, CDR2 SMNVEV (reference sequence). Between the trimmed V and J ends, which lost 4 bases and 9 bases, there was a span of 16 bases. The CDR3 nucleotides are TGTGCCAGCAGTTCCCACCGGGGGGGGGCGCCCCAGCATTTT. Protein product: CASSSHRGGAPQHF.

The chain has TRBV2 and TRBJ2-7; perhaps TRBD1 as D (5 bases). CDR1 and CDR2 (germline): SNHLY, FYNNEI. The CDR3 loop spans 13 amino acids. Trimming pared 5 bases from V and 1 base from J, leaving 9 bases between. The chain's CDR3 is CASSRTHSYEQYF. DNA of the CDR3: TGTGCCAGCAGTCGGACACATTCCTACGAGCAGTACTTC.

The rearrangement uses TRBV6-1 and TRBJ1-5, with a weak D call TRBD1 (5 bases). The CDR3 contains 15 residues. The germline gives CDR1 MNHNS, CDR2 SASEGT. Trimming cost V 2 bases and J 4 bases, with 12 bases left between them. DNA of the CDR3: TGTGCCAGCAGTGAAAGTTTAGAGGGGAATCAGCCCCAGCATTTT. This translates into CASSESLEGNQPQHF.

This chain joins TRBV6-5 and TRBJ2-7; TRBD1 aligns across 10 bases. The CDR3 loop spans 15 amino acids. Germline-derived CDR1 and CDR2 are MNHEY and SVGAGI. With V trimmed by 5 bases and J by 1 base, 5 bases remained unmatched. The CDR3 spells CASSQGTGVSYEQYF. The DNA of the CDR3 is TGTGCCAGCAGTCAGGGGACAGGGGTGTCCTACGAGCAGTACTTC.

The chain is built from TRBV5-1 and TRBJ1-1, with D possibly being TRBD1 (6 bases). Trimming left V 4 bases short and J 4 bases short, with 14 bases between. Germline V gene sequence: CDR1 SGHRS, CDR2 YFSETQ. This CDR3 has 14 residues. The CDR3 protein is CASSLEGVTTEAFF. The CDR3 region has the DNA TGCGCCAGCAGCCTAGAGGGGGTTACCACTGAAGCTTTCTTT.

The J gene is TRBJ1-2, the V gene TRBV21-1; the table names TRBD1, a call not compared with the DNA. TRBV21-1 is described as a pseudogene. This CDR3 is 14 amino acids long. The CDR3 bases are TGTGCCAGCAGCACCCAGGACAGGGAGGGCGGCTACACCTTC. This codes for CASSTQDREGGYTF.

The chain uses TRBV28 and TRBJ1-5; perhaps TRBD1 as D (6 bases). This CDR3 region has 15 residues. The V gene lost 6 bases and the J gene lost 0 bases, with 12 bases spanning the gap. Germline loops: CDR1 MDHEN, CDR2 SYDVKM. As DNA, the CDR3 is TGTGCCAGCAGAAGGGGGGGAGATAGCAATCAGCCCCAGCATTTT. It translates to CASRRGGDSNQPQHF.

V usage is TRBV6-6 and J usage is TRBJ1-5, with 9 bases that match TRBD1. CDR1 and CDR2 (germline): MNHNY, SVGAGI (reference sequence). The CDR3 is 17 amino acids. With 5 bases clipped from V and 2 bases from J, the junction kept 10 bases outside the gene matches. Here the CDR3 reads CASSPTGQGFRNQPQHF. For the CDR3, the DNA is TGTGCCAGCAGTCCCACGGGACAGGGCTTCCGCAATCAGCCCCAGCATTTT.

This chain connects TRBV30 to TRBJ1-4; no definite D call. V shed 8 bases and J shed 5 bases, with 9 bases lying between them. The germline gives CDR1 GTSNPN, CDR2 SVGIG (reference sequence). This CDR3 has 11 residues. In DNA form, the CDR3 reads TGTGCCGCTGACTGGAATGAAAAACTGTTTTTT. Its protein product is CAADWNEKLFF.

The rearrangement links TRBV18 to TRBJ2-3, with TRBD2 matching over 15 bases. From germline, CDR1 is KGHSH and CDR2 LQKENI. With V trimmed by 1 base and J by 1 base, 6 bases remained unmatched. CDR3 size: 19 residues. The CDR3 reads CASSPRTSGGAMRTDTQYF. The CDR3 DNA follows: TGTGCCAGCTCACCACGGACTAGCGGGGGGGCCATGCGCACAGATACGCAGTATTTT.

The chain uses TRBV9 and TRBJ1-2, with D possibly matching TRBD1 (6 bases). Germline V gives CDR1 SGDLS, CDR2 YYNGEE. The CDR3 totals 15 residues. V was cut by 1 base and J by 4 bases, with 14 bases left in between. CDR3 bases: TGTGCCAGCAGCGTATTGTCCGGGGGGGCCTATGGCTACACCTTC. It encodes CASSVLSGGAYGYTF.

This CDR3 is CASSSADGYTF. In DNA, the CDR3 is TGTGCCAGCAGCTCGGCCGATGGCTACACCTTC. The V and J genes are TRBV5-5 and TRBJ1-2; D is unresolved. The germline gives CDR1 SGHKS, CDR2 YYEKEE (reference sequence). This CDR3 is 11 amino acids long. V was shortened by 3 bases and J by 6 bases, with 6 bases between the two germline ends.

The chain employs TRBV6-5 and TRBJ1-3; no firm D call. The CDR3 sequence is 15 residues long. Germline CDR1 MNHEY, CDR2 SVGAGI. V was trimmed by 0 bases and J by 2 bases, leaving 8 bases between them. CDR3 coding DNA: TGTGCCAGCAGTTACTCGGGGATCACTGGAAACACCATATATTTT. It encodes CASSYSGITGNTIYF.

The chain recombines TRBV5-4 with TRBJ1-2; 7 bases map to TRBD1. Germline lookup yields CDR1 SGHNT and CDR2 YYREEE (reference sequence). The CDR3 has 14 residues. V lost 1 base, J lost 6 bases, and 6 bases stayed unmatched. CDR3 sequence: CASSLNRGIDGYTF. Written as DNA, the CDR3 is TGTGCCAGCAGCTTGAACAGGGGAATAGATGGCTACACCTTC.

The chain couples TRBV6-5 to TRBJ1-5; 8 bases are a match to TRBD1. V gave up 8 bases and J gave up 4 bases; unmatched junction bases: 1. This CDR3 contains 12 residues. Per germline, CDR1 MNHEY and CDR2 SVGAGI. CDR3: CASRQGNQPQHF. The CDR3 coding sequence is TGTGCCAGCCGACAGGGGAATCAGCCCCAGCATTTT.

The gene calls are TRBV28 and TRBJ1-1; D is unclear. Germline CDR1 MDHEN, CDR2 SYDVKM. V was cut by 5 bases and J by 9 bases, with 10 bases left in between. The CDR3 loop spans 11 amino acids. As DNA, the CDR3 is TGTGCCAGCAGTACCCTTACTCAAGCTTTCTTT. It translates to CASSTLTQAFF.

The rearrangement joins TRBV5-8 to TRBJ2-5; 8 nucleotides agree with TRBD2. The ends lost 6 bases at V and 2 bases at J; junction bases unmatched: 6. This CDR3 has 14 residues. CDR1 and CDR2 (germline): SGHTS, YDEGEE. The CDR3 protein is CASTVRGGQETQYF. Written as DNA, the CDR3 is TGTGCCAGCACAGTCCGGGGGGGGCAAGAGACCCAGTACTTC.

The V call is TRBV5-6, the J call TRBJ1-4, with D tentatively TRBD1 (5 bases). The CDR3 has 14 amino acids. The germline gives CDR1 SGHDT, CDR2 YYEEEE. The germline V and J ends were trimmed by 0 bases and 4 bases, with 7 bases remaining between them. This CDR3 reads CASSLGQGNEKLFF. The CDR3 DNA is TGTGCCAGCAGCTTGGGGCAGGGTAATGAAAAACTGTTTTTT.

The chain uses TRBV27 and TRBJ2-7; 7 nucleotides agree with TRBD1. The V gene end was trimmed by 5 bases and the J gene end by 1 base; junction bases not matched to a gene: 5. The CDR3 is 14 residues long. Germline CDR1 is MNHEY and CDR2 is SMNVEV (reference sequence). CDR3 in DNA: TGTGCCAGCAGTCCCCGGGACAGATCCTACGAGCAGTACTTC. Protein: CASSPRDRSYEQYF.

The genes are TRBV20-1 and TRBJ2-7, with D possibly TRBD1 on 5 matching bases. Germline V gene data show CDR1 as DFQATT and CDR2 as SNEGSKA (reference sequence). The CDR3 has 10 amino acids. Trimming pared 7 bases from V and 3 bases from J, leaving 7 bases between. CDR3 DNA sequence: TGCAGTGTGGGGCACTACGAGCAGTACTTC. It is translated as CSVGHYEQYF.

V and J are TRBV9 and TRBJ2-3; D possibly corresponds to TRBD2 (6 bases). The CDR3 runs 15 residues. The germline V gene has CDR1 SGDLS and CDR2 YYNGEE. Deletions cut 5 bases from V and 2 bases from J, with 15 bases between. The CDR3 coding sequence is TGTGCCAGCAGTCCCCGGGACTTTCCCACAGATACGCAGTATTTT. Protein: CASSPRDFPTDTQYF.

This sequence joins TRBV27 and TRBJ2-2; possibly TRBD2 for D (6 bases). Germline CDR1 reads MNHEY; CDR2 reads SMNVEV (reference sequence). V lost 0 bases and J 1 base, leaving 6 bases between the germline ends. The CDR3 contains 15 residues. The DNA of the CDR3 is TGTGCCAGCAGTTTATCTAGCGGGAACACCGGGGAGCTGTTTTTT. This sequence encodes CASSLSSGNTGELFF.

This clone has just one count. The chain carries TRBV27 and TRBJ2-5; D is unclear. The CDR3 extends over 13 amino acids. V was cut by 8 bases and J by 2 bases, with 12 bases left in between. Per germline, CDR1 MNHEY and CDR2 SMNVEV (reference sequence). The CDR3 spells CASSVDSQETQYF. The CDR3 bases are TGTGCCAGCTCTGTCGACTCGCAAGAGACCCAGTACTTC.

This clone was counted a few times. DNA for the CDR3: TGTGCCAGCAGCTTATCACCGGGACATTGGGGGGAGCAGTTCTTC. Amino acids: CASSLSPGHWGEQFF. The chain couples TRBV7-3 to TRBJ2-1; TRBD1 is a possible D gene (6 bases). In germline, CDR1 is SGHTA, CDR2 FQGTGA. V was shortened by 2 bases and J by 10 bases, with 18 bases between the two germline ends. The CDR3 covers 15 residues.

The V call is TRBV28, the J call TRBJ1-5; 8 positions match TRBD1. This CDR3 is built from 16 residues. CDR1 and CDR2 from the germline V gene are MDHEN and SYDVKM. J lost 2 bases, V lost 5 bases, and 8 bases had no gene match. The CDR3 bases are TGTGCCAGCAGTCTCCGACAGGGGTGGGGCAATCAGCCCCAGCATTTT. Protein: CASSLRQGWGNQPQHF. The entire variable domain, with the rest obtained from reference TRBV28 and TRBJ1-5, is as follows: DVKVTQSSRYLVKRTGEKVFLECVQDMDHENMFWYRQDPGLGLRLIYFSYDVKMKEKGDIPEGYSVSREKKERFSLILESASTNQTSMYLCASSLRQGWGNQPQHFGDGTRLSIL.

The rearrangement uses TRBV10-3 and TRBJ1-6, with D unresolved. CDR1 and CDR2 (germline): ENHRY, SYGVKD. The V end was cut by 6 bases, the J end by 7 bases, with 10 bases between. The CDR3 loop spans 13 amino acids. DNA of the CDR3: TGTGCCATCAGCCCTGGGCTCAATTCACCCCTCCACTTT. As protein: CAISPGLNSPLHF.

This chain uses TRBV19 with TRBJ1-5, with D perhaps matching TRBD1 (5 bases). Trimming pared 7 bases from V and 5 bases from J, leaving 15 bases between. The germline V gene has CDR1 LNHDA and CDR2 SQIVND (reference sequence). This CDR3 comprises 14 residues. CDR3 amino acids: CASTWSRGHQPQHF. The CDR3 DNA follows: TGTGCCAGTACCTGGTCGAGGGGACATCAGCCCCAGCATTTT.

The chain links TRBV11-3 to TRBJ2-1; 10 bases line up with TRBD1. The CDR3 consists of 16 residues. Germline V CDR1 and CDR2: SGHNT, YENEEA. J was trimmed by 7 bases and V by 1 base; bases with no gene match: 7. CDR3 nucleotide sequence: TGTGCCAGCAGCTTAGGAGGTTGGACAGGGGGGAATGAGCAGTTCTTC. This codes for CASSLGGWTGGNEQFF. Full variable domain (outside the CDR3, taken from reference TRBV11-3 and TRBJ2-1): EAGVVQSPRYKIIEKKQPVAFWCNPISGHNTLYWYLQNLGQGPELLIRYENEEAVDDSQLPKDRFSAERLKGVDSTLKIQPAELGDSAVYLCASSLGGWTGGNEQFFGPGTRLTVL.

The chain is built from TRBV2 and TRBJ1-1, with 7 bases identical to TRBD1. The V gene end was trimmed by 3 bases and the J gene end by 10 bases; junction bases not matched to a gene: 8. The germline V gene encodes CDR1 SNHLY and CDR2 FYNNEI. The CDR3 is made up of 13 amino acids. In nucleotides, the CDR3 is TGTGCCAGCAGTGATTTTCGGGGGACAGTAGCTTTCTTT. This gives the protein CASSDFRGTVAFF.

The chain is built from TRBV7-3 and TRBJ2-3; 13 bases map to TRBD2. Per the germline V gene, CDR1 is SGHTA and CDR2 is FQGTGA. The CDR3 spans 19 residues. The V segment lost 1 base and the J segment 3 bases; nucleotides outside the gene matches: 10. The CDR3 region has the DNA TGTGCCAGCAGCTTAAAGCCACTAGCGGGAGGGCCCGTTACAGATACGCAGTATTTT. It translates to CASSLKPLAGGPVTDTQYF.